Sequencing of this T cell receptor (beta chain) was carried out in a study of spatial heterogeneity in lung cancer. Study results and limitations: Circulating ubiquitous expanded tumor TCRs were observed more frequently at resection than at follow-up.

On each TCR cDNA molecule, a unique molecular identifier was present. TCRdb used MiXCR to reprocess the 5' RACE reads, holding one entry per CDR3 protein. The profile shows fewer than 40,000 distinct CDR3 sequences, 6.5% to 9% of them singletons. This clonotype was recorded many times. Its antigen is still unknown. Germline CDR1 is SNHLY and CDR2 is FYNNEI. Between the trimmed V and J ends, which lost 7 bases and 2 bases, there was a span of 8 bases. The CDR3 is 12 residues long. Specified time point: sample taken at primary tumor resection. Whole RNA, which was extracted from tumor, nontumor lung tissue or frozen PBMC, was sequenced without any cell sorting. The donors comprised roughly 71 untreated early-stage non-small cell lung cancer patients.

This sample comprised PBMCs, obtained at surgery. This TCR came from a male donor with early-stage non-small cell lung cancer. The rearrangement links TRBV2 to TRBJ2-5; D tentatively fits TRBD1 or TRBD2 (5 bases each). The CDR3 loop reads CASNEGQETQYF. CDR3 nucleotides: TGTGCCAGCAACGAGGGGCAAGAGACCCAGTACTTC.